This TCR beta chain was recorded in a study of beta chain features in type 1 diabetes. The V gene lost 2 bases and the J gene lost 3 bases, with 2 bases spanning the gap. Per the germline V gene, CDR1 is DFQATT and CDR2 is SNEGSKA (reference sequence). The CDR3 totals 11 residues. This clone was observed a few times. The sample holds other DNA sequences that translate to the same CDR3. Of the isolated RNA, all was reverse transcribed, and so the sequenced material was expressed TCRB transcripts. TCRdb's table, derived via immunoSEQ multiplex PCR, lists solely in-frame clones and lacks some. The sample has hundreds of thousands of clones; 30% are singletons.

Sequenced sample: naive CD4+ T cells from blood. The V gene is TRBV20-1, the J gene TRBJ2-1; D not resolved. This TCR was recovered from a man aged 18 to 35 in good health. CDR3 sequence (DNA): TGCAGTGCTAGAAGCTACAATGAGCAGTTCTTC. Translating gives CSARSYNEQFF.